The subject of this entry is one TCR beta chain. This record belongs to a study of blood T cell repertoires in COVID-19. In germline, CDR1 is SGHTA, CDR2 FQGNSA. This CDR3 spans 13 amino acids. The V and J ends lost 2 bases and 1 base respectively, with 5 bases between them. TCRdb's table, derived via immunoSEQ multiplex PCR, lists solely in-frame clones and lacks some. The sample lists approximately 10,000 clones, 80% to 85% occurring once. This TCR was sampled from a man in his fifties or sixties with active COVID-19. The chain joins TRBV7-2 to TRBJ1-1; a weak D match, TRBD1 (5 bases). The sequencing sample was made of peripheral blood. CDR3 nucleotide sequence: TGTGCCAGCAGCTTACAGGGGAACACTGAAGCTTTCTTT. Its translation: CASSLQGNTEAFF.